This T cell receptor beta chain is drawn from a study of blood T cell repertoires in COVID-19. On the study more broadly: Both acute and convalescent COVID-19 samples were obtained from the United States, Italy and Spain.

V was pared by 1 base and J by 4 bases, with 17 bases between. The germline gives CDR1 MGHRA, CDR2 YSYEKL. The length of the CDR3 is 16 residues. Sequencing used immunoSEQ multiplex PCR; TCRdb keeps in-frame clones, though not all of them. The table has some 250,000 clones, over 65% seen once. The source is an elderly woman with acute or convalescent COVID-19. Sequencing was performed on peripheral blood. The chain recombines TRBV4-1 with TRBJ2-7; D is unclear. CDR3 DNA: TGCGCCAGCAGCCAAGGCGTTCCCCCCTTTCCTTACGAGCAGTACTTC. As protein: CASSQGVPPFPYEQYF.